This T cell receptor (beta chain) was captured by sequencing in a study of spatial heterogeneity in lung cancer. Study-wide background: Beta-chain sequences consistently outnumbered alpha-chain sequences in detection.

Single TCR cDNA molecules each had their own unique molecular identifier. TCRdb ran MiXCR on the 5' RACE reads and lists one entry per CDR3 protein. Among some 10,000 distinct CDR3 sequences listed, roughly 6.4% were seen once. The CDR3 totals 14 residues. From germline, CDR1 is MDHEN and CDR2 SYDVKM. The time point here: sample taken at primary tumor resection. Samples came from 72 TRACERx patients with untreated early-stage lung cancer. Whole RNA came from tumor, nontumor lung or frozen PBMC and was sequenced without being sorted. Ten or more counts support this clonotype. One junction end disagrees with the germline gene, perhaps due to a read error.

The TCR sequence derives from a male donor with early-stage non-small cell lung cancer. This chain connects TRBV28 to TRBJ2-4; perhaps TRBD1 as D (6 bases). The sequenced sample was normal lung tissue next to the tumor, obtained at surgery. CDR3 sequence: CASSLLQGGNIQYF. As DNA, the CDR3 is TGTGCCAGCAGCTTATTACAGGGCGGGAACATTCAGTACTTC.